This passage covers 13 T cell receptor beta chains from one sample sequenced in a study of beta chain features in type 1 diabetes (dated by TCRdb to the late 2010s). Library generation was performed with the immunoSEQ multiplex PCR assay. The entire amount of isolated RNA was reverse transcribed using the High Capacity cDNA Reverse Transcription Kit, so the sequenced TCRB transcripts were expressed ones. The source is immuneACCESS, and TCRdb retained only in-frame sequences with V and J called. Part of the clones is not carried over; for the studies checked, unresolved V genes explain less than half of this, and the remainder is unexplained. Present in this sample are some 150,000 clones, around a tenth of which were seen just once. Of the sample, about 0.61% falls within the top ten clones. Sequenced input: central memory CD4+ T cells from blood. The source is a man aged 18 to 30 in good health.

The chain recombines TRBV29-1 with TRBJ2-2; D ambiguous. Germline assignment: CDR1 SQVTM and CDR2 ANQGSEA. The CDR3 has 12 residues. Trimming shortened V by 3 bases and J by 0 bases, and 2 bases separated the two germline ends. CDR3 region: CSVDTNTGELFF. CDR3 DNA sequence: TGCAGCGTTGATACGAACACCGGGGAGCTGTTTTTT.

This clone was counted a few times. The chain is built from TRBV4-1 and TRBJ2-3, with TRBD1 identical over 7 bases. Germline lookup yields CDR1 MGHRA and CDR2 YSYEKL. With V trimmed by 4 bases and J by 1 base, 2 bases remained unmatched. The CDR3 totals 14 residues. The CDR3 sequence is CASSPGQGTDTQYF. The CDR3 DNA reads as TGCGCCAGCAGCCCCGGACAGGGCACAGATACGCAGTATTTT.

This clone showed up just a few times. The chain combines TRBV4-3 with TRBJ2-5; 7 nucleotides align to TRBD1. Germline V gives CDR1 LGHNA, CDR2 YSLEER. The CDR3 totals 16 residues. The trim removed 0 bases at V and 4 bases at J, leaving 8 bases unmatched. CDR3 loop: CASSQDLQGLLETQYF. Written as DNA, the CDR3 is TGCGCCAGCAGCCAAGATCTACAGGGGTTACTAGAGACCCAGTACTTC.

The CDR3, as DNA: TGTGCCAGCAGCTCGACAGGGGAAAGCAATCAGCCCCAGCATTTT. It codes for CASSSTGESNQPQHF. The rearrangement uses TRBV7-8 and TRBJ1-5; TRBD1 matches at 8 bases. The CDR3 runs to 15 residues. After removal of 4 bases from V and 1 base from J, the junction contained 3 bases not matched to a gene. Germline V gene data show CDR1 as SGHVS and CDR2 as FQNEAQ.

This clone was seen more than once but under ten times. J is TRBJ1-2 and V is TRBV5-8; unclear D gene. The germline V gene has CDR1 SGHTS and CDR2 YDEGEE. The V end lost 1 base, the J end lost 3 bases, and 13 bases lay between the germline ends. This CDR3 has 15 residues. The CDR3 coding sequence is TGTGCCAGCAGCTTGTTCGGAGCGCCGGACTATGGCTACACCTTC. It translates to CASSLFGAPDYGYTF.

A few counts support this clone. The rearrangement uses TRBV2 and TRBJ2-3; possible D gene TRBD1, 5 bases. This CDR3 region has 13 residues. Trimming shortened V by 6 bases and J by 4 bases, and 11 bases separated the two germline ends. CDR1 and CDR2 from the germline V gene are SNHLY and FYNNEI. The CDR3 DNA is TGTGCCAGCAGGGGGCGGTCCGCAGATACGCAGTATTTT. Its protein is CASRGRSADTQYF.

V is TRBV5-4 and J is TRBJ1-2; 8 bases agree with TRBD1. Germline V lookup: CDR1 SGHNT, CDR2 YYREEE (reference sequence). The CDR3 totals 13 residues. The J segment lost 8 bases and the V segment lost 1 base, leaving 4 bases of the junction unmatched. CDR3 nucleotides: TGTGCCAGCAGCTTGCAGGGGGCTAGGGGCTACACCTTC. Translated, it gives CASSLQGARGYTF. Combining the CDR3 with reference TRBV5-4 and TRBJ1-2 gives the whole variable domain ETGVTQSPTHLIKTRGQQVTLRCSSQSGHNTVSWYQQALGQGPQFIFQYYREEENGRGNFPPRFSGLQFPNYSSELNVNALELDDSALYLCASSLQGARGYTFGSGTRLTVV.

The chain uses TRBV4-1 and TRBJ1-4; maybe TRBD1 (6 bases). V dropped 2 bases and J dropped 7 bases, with 8 bases sitting between them. Looked up from germline, CDR1 is MGHRA and CDR2 is YSYEKL. The CDR3 totals 13 residues. In DNA, the CDR3 is TGCGCCAGCAGCCAACGGACAGCTGAAAAACTGTTTTTT. Translated, it gives CASSQRTAEKLFF.

This clone came up a few times. The J gene is TRBJ2-1, the V gene TRBV4-3; 9 nucleotides match TRBD1. The CDR3 consists of 16 residues. Trimming at V came to 4 bases and at J to 3 bases, leaving 7 bases not matched to a gene. Looked up from germline, CDR1 is LGHNA and CDR2 is YSLEER. CDR3 sequence: CASSPGQGANYNEQFF. CDR3 nucleotides: TGCGCCAGCAGCCCGGGACAGGGTGCAAACTACAATGAGCAGTTCTTC.

This clone has only a few counts. This chain links TRBV19 with TRBJ1-5; a possible D gene is TRBD1 (6 bases). The CDR3 totals 14 residues. The V end lost 7 bases, the J end lost 9 bases, and 19 bases lay between the germline ends. Germline assignment: CDR1 LNHDA and CDR2 SQIVND (reference sequence). CDR3: CASTEQTGSGPQHF. The CDR3 DNA sequence: TGTGCCAGTACCGAACAGACAGGATCGGGGCCCCAGCATTTT.

This clone was detected only a few times. The chain is built from TRBV6-4 and TRBJ2-1, with D maybe TRBD2 (5 bases). Deletions cut 6 bases from V and 8 bases from J, with 11 bases between. This CDR3 has 12 amino acids. Germline V lookup: CDR1 MRHNA, CDR2 SNTAGT. The CDR3 sequence is CASSRNGDEQFF. The CDR3 nucleotides are TGTGCCAGCAGCAGAAACGGGGATGAGCAGTTCTTC.

The table lists this clone with a few counts. V is TRBV6-1 and J is TRBJ2-3; 10 nucleotides align to TRBD2. The CDR3 covers 15 residues. The V gene's germline CDR1 is MNHNS and CDR2 SASEGT. Trimming removed 5 bases from V and 2 bases from J; junction bases left unmatched: 4. CDR3 region: CASSSSGGSTDTQYF. CDR3 sequence (DNA): TGTGCCAGCAGTTCTAGCGGGGGCTCCACAGATACGCAGTATTTT.

This clone showed up just a few times. This chain joins TRBV7-7 and TRBJ2-5; 7 nucleotides match TRBD1. The germline V gene encodes CDR1 SSHAT and CDR2 FNYEAQ (reference sequence). The CDR3 has 15 residues. V was pared by 2 bases and J by 2 bases, with 5 bases of the junction left unmatched. CDR3 loop: CASSLSGTVQETQYF. The CDR3 DNA reads as TGTGCCAGCAGCTTATCAGGGACAGTACAAGAGACCCAGTACTTC. The entire variable domain, with the rest obtained from reference TRBV7-7 and TRBJ2-5, is as follows: GAGVSQSPRYKVTKRGQDVTLRCDPISSHATLYWYQQALGQGPEFLTYFNYEAQPDKSGLPSDRFSAERPEGSISTLTIQRTEQRDSAMYRCASSLSGTVQETQYFGPGTRLLVL.